The present T cell receptor (beta chain) was sequenced within a study of CD8 T cells in Susac syndrome. The V end lost 4 bases, the J end lost 0 bases, and 11 bases lay between the germline ends. This CDR3 is built from 16 residues. The germline CDR1 and CDR2 sequences are SGHRS and YFSETQ. Random hexamers were used to reverse transcribe about 0.5 to 1 ug of RNA. TCR beta CDR3 was amplified by immunoSEQ multiplex PCR. This amplification extended across 54 Vbeta and 13 Jbeta segments. In TCRdb, the immunoSEQ multiplex PCR reads were re-called with MiXCR into one record per CDR3 protein. This sample has 100,000 to 150,000 distinct CDR3 sequences; around 94% occur once, and the top ten carry over 0.065%.

The sequence derives from a human donor in good health. The V and J genes are TRBV5-1 and TRBJ2-6; TRBD2 is a possible D gene (5 bases). The specimen was CD4+ T cells from PBMCs. Here the CDR3 reads CASSRTDVSGANVLTF. DNA of the CDR3: TGCGCCAGCAGCCGGACTGACGTCTCTGGGGCCAACGTCCTGACTTTC.